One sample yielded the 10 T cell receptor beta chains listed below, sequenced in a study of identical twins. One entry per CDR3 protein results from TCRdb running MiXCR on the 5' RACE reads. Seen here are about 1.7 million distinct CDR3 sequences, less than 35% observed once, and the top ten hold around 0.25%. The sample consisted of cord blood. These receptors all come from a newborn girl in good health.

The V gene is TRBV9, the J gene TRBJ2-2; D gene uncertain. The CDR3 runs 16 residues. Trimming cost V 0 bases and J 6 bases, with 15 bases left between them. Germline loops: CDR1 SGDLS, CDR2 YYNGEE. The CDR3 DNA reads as TGTGCCAGCAGCGTAGTTGGGCTCCCGGCACCCGGGGAGCTGTTTTTT. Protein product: CASSVVGLPAPGELFF. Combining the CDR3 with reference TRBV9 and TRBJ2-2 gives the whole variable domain DSGVTQTPKHLITATGQRVTLRCSPRSGDLSVYWYQQSLDQGLQFLIQYYNGEERAKGNILERFSAQQFPDLHSELNLSSLELGDSALYFCASSVVGLPAPGELFFGEGSRLTVL.

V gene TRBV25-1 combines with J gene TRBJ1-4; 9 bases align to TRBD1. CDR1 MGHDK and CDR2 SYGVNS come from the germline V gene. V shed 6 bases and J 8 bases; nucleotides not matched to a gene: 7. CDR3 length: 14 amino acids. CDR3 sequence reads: CASSRGTGREKLFF. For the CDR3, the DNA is TGTGCCAGCAGCAGAGGGACAGGGCGCGAAAAACTGTTTTTT.

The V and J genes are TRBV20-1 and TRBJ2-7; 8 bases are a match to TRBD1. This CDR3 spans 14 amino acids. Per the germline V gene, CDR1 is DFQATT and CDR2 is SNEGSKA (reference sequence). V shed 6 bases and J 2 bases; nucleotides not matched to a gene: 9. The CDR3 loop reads CSASKTGDPYEQYF. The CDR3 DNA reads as TGCAGTGCCAGTAAGACAGGGGACCCCTACGAGCAGTACTTC.

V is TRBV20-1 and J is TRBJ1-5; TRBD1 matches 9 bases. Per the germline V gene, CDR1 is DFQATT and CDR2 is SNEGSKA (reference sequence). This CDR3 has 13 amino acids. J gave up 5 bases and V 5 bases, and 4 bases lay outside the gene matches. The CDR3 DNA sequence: TGCAGTGCTGGGGGACAGGGAGATCAGCCCCAGCATTTT. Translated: CSAGGQGDQPQHF.

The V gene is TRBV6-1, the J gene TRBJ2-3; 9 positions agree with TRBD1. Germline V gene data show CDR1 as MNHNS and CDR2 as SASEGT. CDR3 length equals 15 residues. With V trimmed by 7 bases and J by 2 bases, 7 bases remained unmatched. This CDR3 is CASIETGGPTDTQYF. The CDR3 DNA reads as TGTGCCAGCATTGAGACAGGGGGTCCCACAGATACGCAGTATTTT.

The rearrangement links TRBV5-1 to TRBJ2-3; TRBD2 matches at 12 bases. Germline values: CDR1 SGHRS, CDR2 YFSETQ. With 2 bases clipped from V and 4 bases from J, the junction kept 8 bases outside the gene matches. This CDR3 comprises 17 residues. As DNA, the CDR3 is TGCGCCAGCAGCTTATCCGGACTAGCGGGAAACGCAGATACGCAGTATTTT. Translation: CASSLSGLAGNADTQYF.

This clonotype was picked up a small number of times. The CDR3 DNA reads as TGTGCCAGCAGCTCTATCACTAGCGGGAGAGCCAAAAACATTCAGTACTTC. This encodes CASSSITSGRAKNIQYF. V and J are TRBV7-8 and TRBJ2-4; 11 nucleotides line up with TRBD2. Germline trimming cut 4 bases from V and 0 bases from J; bases unmatched to any gene: 5. Germline V gene data show CDR1 as SGHVS and CDR2 as FQNEAQ. The CDR3 length is 17 residues.

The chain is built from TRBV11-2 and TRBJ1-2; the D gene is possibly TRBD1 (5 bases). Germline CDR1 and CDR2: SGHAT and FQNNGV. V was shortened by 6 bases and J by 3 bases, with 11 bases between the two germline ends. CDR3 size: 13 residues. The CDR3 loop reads CASRDPRDYGYTF. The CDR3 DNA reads TGTGCCAGCAGGGACCCCAGGGACTATGGCTACACCTTC.

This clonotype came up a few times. CDR3 in DNA: TGCGCCAGCAGCTTGTCTGCCAACTACAATGAGCAGTTCTTC. This sequence encodes CASSLSANYNEQFF. This chain connects TRBV5-1 to TRBJ2-1; D ambiguous. Trimming removed 1 base at V and 3 bases at J, with 8 bases between. Germline V gene lookup returns CDR1 SGHRS and CDR2 YFSETQ. The CDR3 runs to 14 residues.

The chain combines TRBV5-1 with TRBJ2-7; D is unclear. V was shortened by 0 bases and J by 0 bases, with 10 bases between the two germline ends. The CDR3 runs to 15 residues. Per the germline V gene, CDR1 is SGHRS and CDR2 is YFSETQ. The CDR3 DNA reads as TGCGCCAGCAGCTTGGCCGTAGCAGTCTCCTACGAGCAGTACTTC. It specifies CASSLAVAVSYEQYF. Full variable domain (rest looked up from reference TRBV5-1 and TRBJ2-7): KAGVTQTPRYLIKTRGQQVTLSCSPISGHRSVSWYQQTPGQGLQFLFEYFSETQRNKGNFPGRFSGRQFSNSRSEMNVSTLELGDSALYLCASSLAVAVSYEQYFGPGTRLTVT.